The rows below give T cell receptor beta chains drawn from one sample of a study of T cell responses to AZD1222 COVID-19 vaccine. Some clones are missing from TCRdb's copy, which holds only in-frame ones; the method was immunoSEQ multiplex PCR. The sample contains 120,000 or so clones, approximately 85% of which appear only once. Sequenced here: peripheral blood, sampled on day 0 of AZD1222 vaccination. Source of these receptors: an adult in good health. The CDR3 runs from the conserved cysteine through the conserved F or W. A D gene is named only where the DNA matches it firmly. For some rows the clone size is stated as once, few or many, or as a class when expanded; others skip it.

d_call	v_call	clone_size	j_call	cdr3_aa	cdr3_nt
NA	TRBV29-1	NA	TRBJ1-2	CSVGHGRVNYGYTF	TGCAGCGTTGGACACGGGAGGGTTAACTATGGCTACACCTTC
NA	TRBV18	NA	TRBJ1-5	CASSPPHQPQHF	TGTGCCAGCTCACCCCCTCATCAGCCCCAGCATTTT
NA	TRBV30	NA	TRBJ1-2	CAWRKRDPPYGYTF	TGTGCCTGGAGAAAACGGGATCCACCCTATGGCTACACCTTC
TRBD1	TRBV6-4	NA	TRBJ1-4	CASSTGTGNEKLFF	TGTGCCAGCAGTACCGGGACAGGGAATGAAAAACTGTTTTTT
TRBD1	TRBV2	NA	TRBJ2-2	CASKRKDRASGELFF	TGTGCCAGCAAGAGGAAGGACAGGGCTTCCGGGGAGCTGTTTTTT
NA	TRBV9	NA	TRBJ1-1	CASSVEGLNTEAFF	TGTGCCAGCAGCGTAGAGGGCCTGAACACTGAAGCTTTCTTT
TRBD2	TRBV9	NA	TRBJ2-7	CASSVAGGYREQYF	TGTGCCAGCAGCGTAGCGGGAGGTTACCGCGAGCAGTACTTC
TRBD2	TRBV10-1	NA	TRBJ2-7	CASTLAGGPYEQYF	TGCGCCAGCACTCTAGCGGGAGGGCCCTACGAGCAGTACTTC
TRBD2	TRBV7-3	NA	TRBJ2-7	CASSPIGGAYEQYF	TGTGCCAGCAGCCCTATCGGGGGGGCCTACGAGCAGTACTTC
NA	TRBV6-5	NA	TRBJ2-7	CASRDRMLYEQYF	TGTGCCAGCAGAGACAGGATGCTCTACGAGCAGTACTTC
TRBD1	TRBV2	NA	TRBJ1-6	CVSSVRGQGAVPLHF	TGTGTCAGCAGCGTACGTGGACAGGGAGCGGTTCCCCTCCACTTT
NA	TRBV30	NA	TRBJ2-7	CASRRGRLGYEQYF	TGTGCCTCCCGAAGGGGCAGGCTGGGCTACGAGCAGTACTTC
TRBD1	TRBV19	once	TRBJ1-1	CASSMDRDRGEVMNTEAFF	TGTGCCAGTAGTATGGACCGGGACAGGGGAGAAGTCATGAACACTGAAGCTTTCTTT
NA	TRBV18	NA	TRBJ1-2	CASSPSGGPTNYGYTF	TGTGCCAGCTCACCATCCGGGGGACCGACCAACTATGGCTACACCTTC
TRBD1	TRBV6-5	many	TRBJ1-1	CASSFRQGWREKAFF	TGTGCCAGCAGTTTTCGACAGGGATGGAGAGAAAAAGCTTTCTTT
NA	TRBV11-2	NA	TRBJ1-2	CASSSQATYGYTF	TGTGCCAGCAGCTCCCAGGCTACCTATGGCTACACCTTC
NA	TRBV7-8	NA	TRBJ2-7	CASSLEVYEQYF	TGTGCCAGCAGCTTAGAGGTGTACGAGCAGTACTTC
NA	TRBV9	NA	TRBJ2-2	CASSVGTLNTGELFF	TGTGCCAGCAGCGTTGGGACACTAAACACCGGGGAGCTGTTTTTT
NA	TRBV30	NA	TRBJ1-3	CAWSVYSSGNTIYF	TGTGCCTGGAGTGTATACAGCTCTGGAAACACCATATATTTT
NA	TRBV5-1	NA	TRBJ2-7	CASSLDPAGLYEQYF	TGCGCCAGCAGCTTGGATCCGGCGGGGCTCTACGAGCAGTACTTC
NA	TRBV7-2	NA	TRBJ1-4	CASSLHPVTNEKLFF	TGTGCCAGCAGCTTACACCCGGTAACTAATGAAAAACTGTTTTTT
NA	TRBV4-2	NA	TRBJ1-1	CASSQEGLRYWGGEAFF	TGTGCCAGCAGCCAAGAGGGGCTAAGGTACTGGGGCGGTGAAGCTTTCTTT
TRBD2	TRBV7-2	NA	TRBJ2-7	CASSLGGRAGRSSYEQYF	TGTGCCAGCAGCTTAGGAGGGAGGGCGGGTAGGTCCTCCTACGAGCAGTACTTC
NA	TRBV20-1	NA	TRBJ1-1	CSATRSEEAFF	TGCAGTGCTACGCGTAGTGAAGAAGCTTTCTTT
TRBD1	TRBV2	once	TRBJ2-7	CASSGTGGGSYEQYF	TGTGCCAGCAGCGGGACAGGGGGTGGTAGCTACGAGCAGTACTTC
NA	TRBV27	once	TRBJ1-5	CASSPQGRQSNQPQHF	TGTGCCAGCAGTCCCCAGGGAAGGCAGAGCAATCAGCCCCAGCATTTT
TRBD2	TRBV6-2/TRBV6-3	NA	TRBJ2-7	CASSYSLAGGYEQYF	TGTGCCAGCAGTTACTCCTTAGCGGGAGGCTACGAGCAGTACTTC
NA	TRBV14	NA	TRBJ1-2	CASSQGTRATRGYTF	TGTGCCAGCAGCCAGGGAACACGCGCCACCCGGGGCTACACCTTC
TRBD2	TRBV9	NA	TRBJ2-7	CASSVGLAGRDTYEQYF	TGTGCCAGCAGCGTAGGACTAGCGGGCCGAGACACATACGAGCAGTACTTC
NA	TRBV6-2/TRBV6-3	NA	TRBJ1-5	CASSTSGGKVQPQHF	TGTGCCAGCAGCACTTCGGGGGGGAAAGTTCAGCCCCAGCATTTT
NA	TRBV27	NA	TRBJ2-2	CASSPSDGSLGNTGELFF	TGTGCCAGCAGTCCATCGGACGGATCCTTAGGTAACACCGGGGAGCTGTTTTTT